This entry concerns a single TCR beta chain. The sample is drawn from a study of blood T cell repertoires in COVID-19. Per the original data handling: Scientists estimated how many nucleated cells there were by amplifying reference gene primers. Only in-frame clones appear in the TCRdb table, and some are missing; sequencing was by immunoSEQ multiplex PCR. The V and J calls and the clone size are those of that table, but D and trimming were determined from the DNA. The table lists 55,000 to 75,000 clones, roughly 87% of them singletons. Germline assignment: CDR1 LNHDA and CDR2 SQIVND (reference sequence). CDR3 length: 13 amino acids. J gave up 1 base and V 7 bases, and 3 bases lay outside the gene matches.

Sequenced input: peripheral blood. This receptor was identified in a man in his forties or fifties with active COVID-19. The chain combines TRBV19 with TRBJ2-7; 8 bases are shared with TRBD2. CDR3 sequence (DNA): TGTGCCAGTAAGGCTAGCGGGTCCTACGAGCAGTACTTC. It yields the protein CASKASGSYEQYF. The complete variable domain, with remaining parts taken from reference TRBV19 and TRBJ2-7, reads DGGITQSPKYLFRKEGQNVTLSCEQNLNHDAMYWYRQDPGQGLRLIYYSQIVNDFQKGDIAEGYSVSREKKESFPLTVTSAQKNPTAFYLCASKASGSYEQYFGPGTRLTVT.